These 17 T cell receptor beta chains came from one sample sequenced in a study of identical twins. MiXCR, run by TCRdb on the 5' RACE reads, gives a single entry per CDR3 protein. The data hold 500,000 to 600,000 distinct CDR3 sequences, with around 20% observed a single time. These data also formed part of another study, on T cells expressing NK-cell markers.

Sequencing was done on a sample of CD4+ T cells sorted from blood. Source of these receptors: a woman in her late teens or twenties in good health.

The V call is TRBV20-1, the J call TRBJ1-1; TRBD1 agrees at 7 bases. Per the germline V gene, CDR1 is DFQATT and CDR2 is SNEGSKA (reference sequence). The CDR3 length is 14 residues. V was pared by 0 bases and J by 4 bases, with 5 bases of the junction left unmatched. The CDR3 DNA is TGCAGTGCTAGAGATTCAGGGGGACTCACTGAAGCTTTCTTT. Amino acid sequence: CSARDSGGLTEAFF.

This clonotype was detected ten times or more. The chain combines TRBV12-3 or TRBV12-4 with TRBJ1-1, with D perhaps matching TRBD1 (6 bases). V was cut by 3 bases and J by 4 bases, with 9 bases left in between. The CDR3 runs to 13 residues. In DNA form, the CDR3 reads TGTGCCAGCAGTTTTCAGGGGATCACTGAAGCTTTCTTT. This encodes CASSFQGITEAFF.

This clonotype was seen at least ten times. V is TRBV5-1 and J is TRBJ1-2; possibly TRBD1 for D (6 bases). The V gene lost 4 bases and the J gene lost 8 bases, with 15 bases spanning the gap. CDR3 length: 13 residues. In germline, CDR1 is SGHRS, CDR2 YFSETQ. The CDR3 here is CASSLQGSEGYTF. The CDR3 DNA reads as TGCGCCAGCAGCCTGCAGGGGTCTGAGGGCTACACCTTC.

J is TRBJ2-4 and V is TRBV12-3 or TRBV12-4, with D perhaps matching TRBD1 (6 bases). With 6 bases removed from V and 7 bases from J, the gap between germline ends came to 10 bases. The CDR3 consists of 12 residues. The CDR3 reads CASRGGQNIQYF. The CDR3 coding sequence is TGTGCCAGCAGGGGCGGACAGAACATTCAGTACTTC.

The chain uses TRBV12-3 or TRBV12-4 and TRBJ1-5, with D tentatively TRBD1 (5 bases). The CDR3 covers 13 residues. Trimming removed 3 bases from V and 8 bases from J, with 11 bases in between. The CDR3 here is CASSLRGEEPQHF. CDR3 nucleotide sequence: TGTGCCAGCAGTTTGAGGGGAGAGGAGCCCCAGCATTTT.

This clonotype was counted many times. As DNA, the CDR3 is TGTGCCAGCGTTTCCCAGTTCAATCAGCCCCAGCATTTT. Translating it yields CASVSQFNQPQHF. This chain uses TRBV12-3 or TRBV12-4 with TRBJ1-5; D unclear. CDR3 size: 13 residues. V lost 8 bases to trimming and J lost 3 bases, with 11 bases between them.

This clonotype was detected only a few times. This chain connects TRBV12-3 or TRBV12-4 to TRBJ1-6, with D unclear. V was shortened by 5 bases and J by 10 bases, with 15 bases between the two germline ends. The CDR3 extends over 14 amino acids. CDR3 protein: CASSPWAHSSPLHF. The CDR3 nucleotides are TGTGCCAGCAGTCCATGGGCCCACTCATCACCCCTCCACTTT.

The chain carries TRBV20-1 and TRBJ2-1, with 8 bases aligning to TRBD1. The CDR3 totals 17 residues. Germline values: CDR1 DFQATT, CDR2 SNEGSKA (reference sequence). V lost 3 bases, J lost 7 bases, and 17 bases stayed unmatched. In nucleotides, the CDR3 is TGCAGTGCTAGTCCGGGACAGGCCCTCGCGAAAAGGAATGAGCAGTTCTTC. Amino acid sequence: CSASPGQALAKRNEQFF.

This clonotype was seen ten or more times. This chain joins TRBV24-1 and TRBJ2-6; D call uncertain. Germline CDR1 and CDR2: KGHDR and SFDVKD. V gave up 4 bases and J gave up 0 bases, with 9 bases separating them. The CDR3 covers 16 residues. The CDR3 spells CATSDGRFSGANVLTF. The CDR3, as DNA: TGTGCCACCAGTGACGGACGGTTCTCTGGGGCCAACGTCCTGACTTTC.

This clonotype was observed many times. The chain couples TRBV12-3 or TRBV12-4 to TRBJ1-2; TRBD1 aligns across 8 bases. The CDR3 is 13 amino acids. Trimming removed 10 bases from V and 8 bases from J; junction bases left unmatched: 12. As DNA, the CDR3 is TGTGCCACACGCCCTCTGGACAGGGACGGCTACACCTTC. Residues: CATRPLDRDGYTF.

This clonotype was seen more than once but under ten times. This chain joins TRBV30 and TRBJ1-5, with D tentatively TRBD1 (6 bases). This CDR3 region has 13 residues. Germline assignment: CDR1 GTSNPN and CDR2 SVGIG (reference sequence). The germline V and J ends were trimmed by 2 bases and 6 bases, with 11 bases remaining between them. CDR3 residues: CAWSPGELQPQHF. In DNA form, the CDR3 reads TGTGCCTGGAGTCCAGGGGAGCTTCAGCCCCAGCATTTT.

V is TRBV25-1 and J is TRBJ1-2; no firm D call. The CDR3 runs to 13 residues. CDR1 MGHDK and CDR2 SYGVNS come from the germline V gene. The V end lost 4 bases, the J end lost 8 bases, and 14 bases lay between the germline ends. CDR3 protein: CASSALHERGYTF. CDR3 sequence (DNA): TGTGCCAGCAGTGCCCTTCACGAACGAGGCTACACCTTC.

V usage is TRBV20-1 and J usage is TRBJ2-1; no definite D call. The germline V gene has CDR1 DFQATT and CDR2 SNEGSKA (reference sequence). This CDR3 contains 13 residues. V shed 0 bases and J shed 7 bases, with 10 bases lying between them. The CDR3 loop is CSARDWEKNEQFF. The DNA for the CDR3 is TGCAGTGCTAGAGATTGGGAAAAAAATGAGCAGTTCTTC.

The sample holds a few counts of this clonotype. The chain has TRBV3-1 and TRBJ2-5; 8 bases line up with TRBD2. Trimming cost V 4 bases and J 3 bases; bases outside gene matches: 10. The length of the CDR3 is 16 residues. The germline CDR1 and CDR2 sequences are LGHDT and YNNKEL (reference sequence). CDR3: CASSLGVGGGKETQYF. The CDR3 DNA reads TGTGCCAGCAGCCTTGGCGTCGGGGGGGGAAAAGAGACCCAGTACTTC.

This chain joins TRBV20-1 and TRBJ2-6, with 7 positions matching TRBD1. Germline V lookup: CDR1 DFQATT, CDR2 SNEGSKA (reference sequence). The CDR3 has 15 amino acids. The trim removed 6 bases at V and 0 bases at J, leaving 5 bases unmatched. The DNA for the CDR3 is TGCAGTGCGAGGGGACAGCTCTCTGGGGCCAACGTCCTGACTTTC. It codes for CSARGQLSGANVLTF.

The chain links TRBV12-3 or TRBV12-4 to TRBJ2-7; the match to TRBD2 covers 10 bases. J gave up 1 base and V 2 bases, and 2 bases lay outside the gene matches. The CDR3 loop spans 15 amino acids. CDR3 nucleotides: TGTGCCAGCAGTTTACTACTAGCGGGATCCTACGAGCAGTACTTC. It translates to CASSLLLAGSYEQYF.

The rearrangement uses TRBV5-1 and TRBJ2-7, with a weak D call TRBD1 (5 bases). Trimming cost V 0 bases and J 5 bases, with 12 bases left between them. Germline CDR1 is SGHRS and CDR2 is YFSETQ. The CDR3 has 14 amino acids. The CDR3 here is CASSLGRGRDEQYF. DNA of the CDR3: TGCGCCAGCAGCTTGGGAAGGGGCAGGGACGAGCAGTACTTC.